This T cell receptor (beta chain) was sequenced for a study of T cells after yellow fever vaccination. To note about this clonotype: What it recognizes is unknown.

Study-wide results and caveats: Detected again after the booster were most primary-vaccination clones, at 95% to 98% CD4 and approximately 90% CD8. Across the CD4 and CD8 compartments, a small share of clonotypes was present in both. By day 5 rather than day 15, the secondary response had peaked, though it was weaker.

V gave up 2 bases and J gave up 2 bases, with 10 bases separating them. CDR3 length: 14 residues. CDR1 and CDR2 (germline): MDHEN, SYDVKM. Synthesis of TCR cDNA relied on 5'RACE template switching, which attached a universal primer site and UMIs. TCRdb reprocessed the 5' RACE reads with MiXCR, giving one entry per CDR3 protein. Of 300,000 or so distinct CDR3 sequences listed, around 9.3% are singletons. The TCR was taken from a man between 18 and 35 years old who received the YFV17D yellow fever vaccine. The chain joins TRBV28 to TRBJ2-7, with a possible D match to TRBD1 (6 bases). The source material was CD4+ T cells sorted from PBMCs, sampled 5 days after the yellow fever booster vaccination. CDR3 sequence (DNA): TGTGCCAGCAGTTTAGAGGGACATACCTACGAGCAGTACGTC. This sequence encodes CASSLEGHTYEQYV.